Listed below are T cell receptor beta chains from one sample, sequenced in a study of T cells in Graves' hyperthyroidism and ophthalmopathy. Via MiXCR, TCRdb re-called the multiplex PCR reads, giving one row per CDR3 protein. The table includes a few hundred thousand distinct CDR3 sequences, roughly an eighth detected once. The sample was blood. The receptors derive from a woman younger than 30 with Graves' hyperthyroidism. CDR3s include the opening cysteine and the closing phenylalanine or tryptophan. The order of the fields is J gene, D gene, CDR3 length, clone size, V gene, CDR3 DNA, CDR3 protein. A D gene is named only where the DNA matches it firmly. Not every row has a clone size; where given, it reads once, few, many or a size class.

TRBJ1-1,-,14,many,TRBV3-1,TGTGCCAGCAGCCAAGCGCGACGGACTAGCGAAGCTTTCTTT,CASSQARRTSEAFF
TRBJ2-3,-,16,many,TRBV5-1,TGCGCCAGCAGCTTACGGGAGTGGAGTCCCACAGATACGCAGTATTTT,CASSLREWSPTDTQYF
TRBJ2-7,TRBD1,16,many,TRBV28,TGTGCCAGCAGTACCGCGGGACAGGGAAGTAAGTACGAGCAGTACTTC,CASSTAGQGSKYEQYF
TRBJ2-1,TRBD2,16,few,TRBV5-1,TGCGCCAGCAGCTTAGGGACTAGCGGGAGGTCGGGTGAGCAGTTCTTC,CASSLGTSGRSGEQFF
TRBJ1-1,TRBD1,14,many,TRBV5-1,TGCGCCAGCAGCGCACAGGGGGAAGGAACTGAAGCTTTCTTT,CASSAQGEGTEAFF
TRBJ2-7,-,12,many,TRBV2,TGTGCCAGCACAGGGTCACCCTACGAGCAGTACTTC,CASTGSPYEQYF
TRBJ1-1,-,13,many,TRBV6-4,TGTGCCAGCAGTGACGACGAGAACACTGAAGCTTTCTTT,CASSDDENTEAFF
TRBJ1-5,TRBD1,15,many,TRBV29-1,TGCAGCGTTGTTACGGGGACAGGGGGCGGTCAGCCCCAGCATTTT,CSVVTGTGGGQPQHF
TRBJ1-4,-,15,few,TRBV4-1,TGCGCCAGCAGCCAGGACGGGAAGAGTAATGAAAAACTGTTTTTT,CASSQDGKSNEKLFF
TRBJ2-7,TRBD1,15,few,TRBV11-1,TGTGCCAGCAGCCTAGGGGGCAGTATCACCTACGAGCAGTACTTC,CASSLGGSITYEQYF
TRBJ2-7,TRBD1,15,many,TRBV12-3/TRBV12-4,TGTGCCAGCAGCCTCGGGACAGGCGATAACTACGAGCAGTACTTC,CASSLGTGDNYEQYF
TRBJ2-1,-,13,once,TRBV15,TGTGCCACCAGTTGGGGACTCCACAATGAGCAGTTCTTC,CATSWGLHNEQFF
TRBJ1-4,-,14,many,TRBV7-8,TGTGCCAGCAGCCAGACAGCAACTAATGAAAAACTGTTTTTT,CASSQTATNEKLFF
TRBJ1-1,-,12,many,TRBV4-1,TGCGCCAGCAGCCAGGAGGGGATTAGTGCTTTCTTT,CASSQEGISAFF
TRBJ2-3,TRBD1,12,-,TRBV10-3,TGTGCCAGTGGACAGGATACAGATACGCAGTATTTT,CASGQDTDTQYF
TRBJ2-6,-,18,many,TRBV6-2/TRBV6-3,TGTGCCAGCAGTTACATCGGAAAACGGCAGCCTGGGGCCAACGTCCTGACTTTC,CASSYIGKRQPGANVLTF
TRBJ1-1,-,13,few,TRBV5-1,TGCGCCAGCAGCTTAGCAGGGACCCCTGAAGCTTTCTTT,CASSLAGTPEAFF
TRBJ1-3,-,16,-,TRBV9,TGTGCCAGCAGCTCAGAGGTGGGGGCAGTTGGAAACACCATATATTTT,CASSSEVGAVGNTIYF
TRBJ2-1,TRBD2,16,many,TRBV28,TGTGCCAGCAGTTCGACTAGCGGACCCTCCTACAATGAGCAGTTCTTC,CASSSTSGPSYNEQFF
TRBJ1-1,-,13,many,TRBV6-5,TGTGCCAGCAGTTACGGGACCTTCACTGAAGCTTTCTTT,CASSYGTFTEAFF
TRBJ2-5,-,14,-,TRBV19,TGTGCCACTATGATGGGCGTTTTACAAGAGACCCAGTACTTC,CATMMGVLQETQYF
TRBJ1-1,-,12,many,TRBV7-9,TGTGCCAGCAGCTGGGACAACACTGAAGCTTTCTTT,CASSWDNTEAFF
TRBJ2-7,TRBD2,17,many,TRBV3-1,TGTGCCAGCAGCCAAGGTAGCGGGAGGGCCTTTTCCTACGAGCAGTACTTC,CASSQGSGRAFSYEQYF
TRBJ1-1,TRBD1,14,many,TRBV7-6,TGTGCCAGCAGTCCAGGGGGCCGGAACACTGAAGCTTTCTTT,CASSPGGRNTEAFF
TRBJ2-7,TRBD2,18,many,TRBV12-3/TRBV12-4,TGTGCCAGCAGCCAACTAGCGGGAGGGCCGAAGGGATTTCGGGAGCAGTACTTC,CASSQLAGGPKGFREQYF
TRBJ2-5,-,15,many,TRBV7-3,TGTGCCAGCAGCCCAGGGATGGTCGGACGAGAGACCCAGTACTTC,CASSPGMVGRETQYF
TRBJ2-3,TRBD2,17,many,TRBV6-7,TGTGCCAGCACCCCCCAACGGCGGCTAGCGGGACCAGATACGCAGTATTTT,CASTPQRRLAGPDTQYF
TRBJ2-7,TRBD2,15,many,TRBV27,TGTGCCAGCAGTTTTGGACTAGCGGGAGGGTACGAGCAGTACTTC,CASSFGLAGGYEQYF
TRBJ2-3,TRBD2,19,few,TRBV4-1,TGCGCCAGCAGCCAAGAGGTCCCGGGACTAGCGAGAACCACAGATACGCAGTATTTT,CASSQEVPGLARTTDTQYF
TRBJ2-3,TRBD1,16,many,TRBV10-3,TGTGCCATCAACGGACAGGGGGCGTCGGCGGCAGATACGCAGTATTTT,CAINGQGASAADTQYF
TRBJ1-2,-,13,-,TRBV10-2,TGCGCCAGCAGTGCCAGGGGCGTGAATGGCTACACCTTC,CASSARGVNGYTF
TRBJ1-2,-,15,many,TRBV5-1,TGCGCCAGCAGCACATCCGGGACAACAAACTATGGCTACACCTTC,CASSTSGTTNYGYTF
TRBJ2-7,TRBD1,14,many,TRBV6-6,TGTGCCAGCAGTTACTGGGGGACAGGGGGCGAGCAGTACTTC,CASSYWGTGGEQYF
TRBJ2-5,TRBD2,15,few,TRBV6-5,TGTGCCAGCAGCAGACTAGCGGGAGCCGTAGAGACCCAGTACTTC,CASSRLAGAVETQYF
TRBJ2-7,-,10,many,TRBV28,TGTGCCAGCGGGAATTACGAGCAGTACTTC,CASGNYEQYF
TRBJ1-1,TRBD1,16,few,TRBV5-1,TGCGCCAGCAGCTGGGGACAGGGGCCCTTATACACTGAAGCTTTCTTT,CASSWGQGPLYTEAFF
TRBJ2-1,TRBD2,16,few,TRBV11-2,TGTGCCAGCAGCGGCTATACTAGCGGGAGACCCGATGAGCAGTTCTTC,CASSGYTSGRPDEQFF
TRBJ1-2,-,14,few,TRBV2,TGTGCCAGCAGTGAAACCAGACACGGCTATGGCTACACCTTC,CASSETRHGYGYTF
TRBJ2-1,TRBD2,15,-,TRBV20-1,TGCAGTGCTAAGCCACTAGCGGGAGGGGGCAATGAGCAGTTCTTC,CSAKPLAGGGNEQFF
TRBJ2-5,TRBD2,21,-,TRBV19,TGTGCCAGTAGTGAGGGCCTCGCCCCCGCCCAACTAGCGGGAGGGTCAGAGACCCAGTACTTC,CASSEGLAPAQLAGGSETQYF
TRBJ2-7,-,14,many,TRBV5-1,TGCGCCAGCAGCGCCAACTCAACCTGGGCCGAGCAGTACTTC,CASSANSTWAEQYF
TRBJ2-1,TRBD2,14,many,TRBV18,TGTGCCAGCTCACCACCGGCGGGAGGCGGAGAGCAGTTCTTC,CASSPPAGGGEQFF
TRBJ2-1,TRBD2,13,many,TRBV20-1,TGCAGTGCGCGAGCGGGAGCGAACAATGAGCAGTTCTTC,CSARAGANNEQFF
TRBJ1-3,TRBD1,14,many,TRBV12-3/TRBV12-4,TGTGCCAGCACCTCACAGGGGCGAGGAAACACCATATATTTT,CASTSQGRGNTIYF
TRBJ2-1,-,16,many,TRBV7-2,TGTGCCAGCAGCCCTCGACCATCAAGCTCCTACAATGAGCAGTTCTTC,CASSPRPSSSYNEQFF
TRBJ1-1,-,15,few,TRBV6-1,TGTGCCAGCAGTGATTTGAGGGGAGGGGGATCGGTTGCTTTCTTT,CASSDLRGGGSVAFF
TRBJ1-1,TRBD1,16,-,TRBV19,TGTGCCAGTAGAGGAGACAGGGTTGTTTTTGGCACTGAAGCTTTCTTT,CASRGDRVVFGTEAFF
TRBJ2-7,-,14,many,TRBV20-1,TGCAGTGCTTACAAGCAAAACAGACCTTACGAGCAGTACTTC,CSAYKQNRPYEQYF
TRBJ2-7,-,15,few,TRBV3-1,TGTGCCAGCAGACTCCGGGACTTGGGCACCTACGAGCAGTACTTC,CASRLRDLGTYEQYF